This T cell receptor (beta chain) was retrieved from a study of STAT5B mutations in CD4+ large granular lymphocyte leukemia. Data came from immunoSEQ multiplex PCR; TCRdb stores just in-frame clones and leaves some out. This table has 30,000 to 40,000 clones, around 75% appearing once. This CDR3 contains 12 residues. The germline CDR1 and CDR2 sequences are KGHSH and LQKENI. Trimming pared 5 bases from V and 0 bases from J, leaving 5 bases between. The chain uses TRBV18 and TRBJ2-7; D is unclear. The clonotype originates from a human donor in good health. The sample taken for sequencing was CD4+ T cells from blood buffy coats. In DNA form, the CDR3 reads TGTGCCAGCTCATCGAGCTCCTACGAGCAGTACTTC. It specifies CASSSSSYEQYF.